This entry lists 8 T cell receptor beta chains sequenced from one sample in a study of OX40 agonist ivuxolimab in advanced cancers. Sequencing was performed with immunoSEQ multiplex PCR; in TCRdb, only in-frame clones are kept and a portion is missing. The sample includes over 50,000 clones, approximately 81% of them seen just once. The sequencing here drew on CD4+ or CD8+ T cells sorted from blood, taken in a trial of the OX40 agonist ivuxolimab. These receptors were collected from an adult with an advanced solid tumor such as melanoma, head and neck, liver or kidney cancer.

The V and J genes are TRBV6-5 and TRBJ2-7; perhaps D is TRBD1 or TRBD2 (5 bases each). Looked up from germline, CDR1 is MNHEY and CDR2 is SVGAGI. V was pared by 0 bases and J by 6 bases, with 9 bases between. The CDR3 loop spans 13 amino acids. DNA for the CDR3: TGTGCCAGCAGTTACTCGAGAGGGGCCGAGCAGTACTTC. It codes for CASSYSRGAEQYF.

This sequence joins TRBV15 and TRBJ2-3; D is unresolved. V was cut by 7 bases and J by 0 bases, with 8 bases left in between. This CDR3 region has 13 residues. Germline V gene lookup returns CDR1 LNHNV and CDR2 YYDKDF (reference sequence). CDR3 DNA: TGTGCCACCAAGAAGTTTAGCACAGATACGCAGTATTTT. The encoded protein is CATKKFSTDTQYF. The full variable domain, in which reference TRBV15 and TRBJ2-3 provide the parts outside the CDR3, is DAMVIQNPRYQVTQFGKPVTLSCSQTLNHNVMYWYQQKSSQAPKLLFHYYDKDFNNEADTPDNFQSRRPNTSFCFLDIRSPGLGDTAMYLCATKKFSTDTQYFGPGTRLTVL.

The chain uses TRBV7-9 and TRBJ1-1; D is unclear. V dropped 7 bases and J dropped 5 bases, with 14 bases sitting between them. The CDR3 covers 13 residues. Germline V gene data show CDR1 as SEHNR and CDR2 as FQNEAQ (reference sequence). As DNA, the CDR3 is TGTGCCAGCACCGGACCGGTTGGAACTGAAGCTTTCTTT. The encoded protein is CASTGPVGTEAFF.

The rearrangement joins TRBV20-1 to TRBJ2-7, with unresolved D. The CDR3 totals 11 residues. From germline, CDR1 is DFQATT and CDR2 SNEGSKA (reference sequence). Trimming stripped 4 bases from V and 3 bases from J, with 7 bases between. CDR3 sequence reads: CSAKAGYEQYF. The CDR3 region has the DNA TGCAGTGCTAAAGCAGGCTACGAGCAGTACTTC.

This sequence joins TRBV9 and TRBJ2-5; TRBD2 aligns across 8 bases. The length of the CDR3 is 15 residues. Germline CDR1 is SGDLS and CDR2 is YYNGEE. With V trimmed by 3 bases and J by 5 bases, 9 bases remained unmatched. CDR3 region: CASSGKAGVDETQYF. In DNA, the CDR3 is TGTGCCAGCAGCGGAAAAGCGGGAGTGGATGAGACCCAGTACTTC.

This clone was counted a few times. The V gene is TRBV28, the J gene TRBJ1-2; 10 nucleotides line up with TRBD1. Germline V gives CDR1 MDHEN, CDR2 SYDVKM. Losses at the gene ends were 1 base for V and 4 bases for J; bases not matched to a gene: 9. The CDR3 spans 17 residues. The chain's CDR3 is CASSLLLPGQGLYGYTF. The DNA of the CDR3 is TGTGCCAGCAGTTTATTGCTTCCGGGACAGGGGCTCTATGGCTACACCTTC.

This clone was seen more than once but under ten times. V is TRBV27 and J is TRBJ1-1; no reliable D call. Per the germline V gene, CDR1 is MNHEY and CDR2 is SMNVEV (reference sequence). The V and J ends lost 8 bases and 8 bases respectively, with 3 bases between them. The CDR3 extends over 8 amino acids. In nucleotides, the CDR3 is TGTGCCAGCCGGGAAGCTTTCTTT. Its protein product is CASREAFF.

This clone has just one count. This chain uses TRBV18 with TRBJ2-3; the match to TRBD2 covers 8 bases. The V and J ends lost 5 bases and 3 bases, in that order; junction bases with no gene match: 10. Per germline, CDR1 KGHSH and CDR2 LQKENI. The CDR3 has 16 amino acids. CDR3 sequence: CASSMGLAGGTDTQYF. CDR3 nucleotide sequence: TGTGCCAGCTCAATGGGGCTAGCGGGCGGAACAGATACGCAGTATTTT.